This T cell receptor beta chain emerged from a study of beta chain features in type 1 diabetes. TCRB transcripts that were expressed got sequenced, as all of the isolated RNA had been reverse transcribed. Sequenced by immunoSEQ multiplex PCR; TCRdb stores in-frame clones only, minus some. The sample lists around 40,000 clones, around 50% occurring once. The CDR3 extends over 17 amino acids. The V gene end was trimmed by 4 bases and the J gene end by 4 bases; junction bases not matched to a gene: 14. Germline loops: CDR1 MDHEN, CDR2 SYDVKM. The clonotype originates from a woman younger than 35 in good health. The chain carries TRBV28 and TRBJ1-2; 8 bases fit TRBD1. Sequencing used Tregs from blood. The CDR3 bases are TGTGCCAGCAGTTCACGATTAGGACAGGGCGGCCTCTATGGCTACACCTTC. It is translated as CASSSRLGQGGLYGYTF.